The 21 T cell receptor beta chains below all came from one sample that was sequenced in a study of metastatic and nonmetastatic thyroid tumors. MiXCR re-clonotyped the PCR reads for TCRdb. The sample includes over 20,000 clones, 10% to 15% of them seen just once. Among the patients, none had received any treatment before thyroid surgery. The sequencing input was blood. Receptors were obtained from a female donor with papillary thyroid cancer or a benign thyroid nodule (not recorded which). Some clones in this sample may be carry-over from other donors' samples.

This chain uses TRBV4-3 with TRBJ1-2; D perhaps matches TRBD1 (6 bases). Looked up from germline, CDR1 is LGHNA and CDR2 is YSLEER. This CDR3 is 14 amino acids long. Trimming left V 0 bases short and J 8 bases short, with 13 bases between. This CDR3 reads CASSQDGKGGGYTF. The CDR3 DNA reads TGCGCCAGCAGCCAAGATGGGAAGGGGGGGGGCTACACCTTC.

Many counts were recorded for this clone. This rearrangement joins TRBV18 to TRBJ2-3, with D unclear. Germline V CDR1 and CDR2: KGHSH, LQKENI. This CDR3 is built from 12 residues. The V end was cut by 6 bases, the J end by 2 bases, with 6 bases between. The CDR3 sequence is CASSPDTDTQYF. In DNA form, the CDR3 reads TGTGCCAGCTCCCCGGACACAGATACGCAGTATTTT.

This clone was recorded many times. The chain couples TRBV30 to TRBJ1-4, with a weak D call TRBD1 (5 bases). The CDR3 sequence is 19 residues long. Germline V gives CDR1 GTSNPN, CDR2 SVGIG (reference sequence). Between the trimmed V and J ends, which lost 0 bases and 0 bases, there was a span of 20 bases. The chain's CDR3 is CAWSVWDLSWAPTNEKLFF. The CDR3 DNA is TGTGCCTGGAGTGTTTGGGACCTCTCATGGGCCCCAACTAATGAAAAACTGTTTTTT. Full variable domain (outside the CDR3, taken from reference TRBV30 and TRBJ1-4): SQTIHQWPATLVQPVGSPLSLECTVEGTSNPNLYWYRQAAGRGLQLLFYSVGIGQISSEVPQNLSASRPQDRQFILSSKKLLLSDSGFYLCAWSVWDLSWAPTNEKLFFGSGTQLSVL.

This clone appeared many times. V usage is TRBV12-3 or TRBV12-4 and J usage is TRBJ2-3; D ambiguous. This CDR3 comprises 11 residues. Trimming shortened V by 8 bases and J by 6 bases, and 9 bases separated the two germline ends. The CDR3 DNA reads TGTGCCAGCGGCATTTCGGATACGCAGTATTTT. This encodes CASGISDTQYF.

There are many counts of this clone. The chain carries TRBV19 and TRBJ1-6; D might be TRBD1 (5 bases). The V gene's germline CDR1 is LNHDA and CDR2 SQIVND (reference sequence). V was shortened by 7 bases and J by 5 bases, with 15 bases between the two germline ends. CDR3 length equals 15 residues. Here the CDR3 reads CASKGSGVDNSPLHF. DNA for the CDR3: TGTGCCAGTAAGGGGTCCGGAGTCGATAATTCACCCCTCCACTTT.

In this sample, this clone turned up many times. The rearrangement links TRBV7-2 to TRBJ1-5, with D possibly being TRBD1 (6 bases). The CDR3 sequence is 13 residues long. V gave up 5 bases and J gave up 8 bases, with 13 bases separating them. The V gene's germline CDR1 is SGHTA and CDR2 FQGNSA. CDR3 DNA sequence: TGTGCCAGCAGCGAACAGGGTTTCGAGCCCCAGCATTTT. Translated: CASSEQGFEPQHF. The entire variable domain, with the rest obtained from reference TRBV7-2 and TRBJ1-5, is as follows: GAGVSQSPSNKVTEKGKDVELRCDPISGHTALYWYRQSLGQGLEFLIYFQGNSAPDKSGLPSDRFSAERTGGSVSTLTIQRTQQEDSAVYLCASSEQGFEPQHFGDGTRLSIL.

This clone has only a few counts. A read error may explain this, as a much larger clone is one base away. This chain uses TRBV3-1 with TRBJ1-1; tentatively, D is TRBD1 (5 bases). Germline loops: CDR1 LGHDT, CDR2 YNNKEL (reference sequence). There are 14 residues in the CDR3. The CDR3: CASSQASGFGEASF. The CDR3 region has the DNA TGTGCCAGCAGCCAGGCCTCAGGGTTCGGTGAAGCTTCCTTT.

This clone occurred many times. The chain employs TRBV4-1 and TRBJ1-2, with D perhaps TRBD1 (6 bases). Trimming shortened V by 0 bases and J by 3 bases, and 14 bases separated the two germline ends. Germline lookup yields CDR1 MGHRA and CDR2 YSYEKL. This CDR3 has 16 residues. The CDR3 region is CASSQDPSGAYYGYTF. CDR3 DNA sequence: TGCGCCAGCAGCCAAGATCCGTCAGGGGCCTACTATGGCTACACCTTC.

Concerning this clone: Just one base apart from a much larger clone, this may be a read error. Other DNA sequences within the sample encode an identical CDR3. The V call is TRBV5-4, the J call TRBJ2-1; 7 bases map to TRBD2. The CDR3 loop spans 16 amino acids. V was clipped by 0 bases and J by 3 bases; unmatched bases: 6. Germline-derived CDR1 and CDR2 are SGHNT and YYREEE (reference sequence). The DNA for the CDR3 is TGTGCCAGCAGCTTGGCCGGTGGGGGGGACTACAATGAGCAGTTCTTC. Residues: CASSLAGGGDYNEQFF.

In this sample, this clone is medium-sized. This sequence joins TRBV14 and TRBJ1-2; D uncertain. Trimming took 3 bases from V and 10 from J, leaving 27 bases between them. The CDR3 is 17 amino acids. In germline, CDR1 is SGHDN, CDR2 FVKESK. CDR3 residues: CASSHEVEFGIAPSYTF. For the CDR3, the DNA is TGTGCCAGCAGCCATGAGGTGGAATTTGGGATCGCTCCCTCCTACACCTTC.

Worth noting for this clone: Mismatch with germline at one junction end may stem from a read error. The chain combines TRBV9 with TRBJ1-5; possibly TRBD1 for D (5 bases). CDR1 and CDR2 from the germline V gene are SGDLS and YYNGEE. This CDR3 region has 13 residues. Here the CDR3 reads CASSLTPPGPTDF. Written as DNA, the CDR3 is TGTGCCAGCAGCCTCACTCCCCCGGGACCCACGGATTTT.

The genes are TRBV20-1 and TRBJ2-3; D not certain. The CDR3 extends over 15 amino acids. CDR1 and CDR2 (germline): DFQATT, SNEGSKA (reference sequence). V lost 8 bases and J 3 bases, leaving 21 bases between the germline ends. The CDR3 DNA is TGCAGTCCGAAAACAGTGGTCGCCCCAACAGATACGCAGTATTTT. Encoded protein: CSPKTVVAPTDTQYF.

This clone was observed at least ten times. J is TRBJ2-7 and V is TRBV7-9; weak D call: TRBD2 (5 bases). CDR1 is SEHNR and CDR2 is FQNEAQ in the germline V gene (reference sequence). The V gene lost 3 bases and the J gene lost 7 bases, with 10 bases spanning the gap. This CDR3 has 12 amino acids. CDR3 DNA sequence: TGTGCCAGCAGCTTGGAACTAGGAGAGCAGTACTTC. This codes for CASSLELGEQYF.

Many counts were recorded for this clone. This rearrangement joins TRBV30 to TRBJ2-7; D call uncertain. Germline V gene lookup returns CDR1 GTSNPN and CDR2 SVGIG (reference sequence). V lost 0 bases and J lost 3, with 6 bases in between. The CDR3 totals 12 residues. CDR3 sequence reads: CAWSVRGYEQYF. DNA for the CDR3: TGTGCCTGGAGTGTACGAGGCTACGAGCAGTACTTC.

In its sample, this clone was seen many times. The chain has TRBV4-1 and TRBJ2-2; maybe TRBD2 (5 bases). CDR1 and CDR2 (germline): MGHRA, YSYEKL. With 0 bases removed from V and 0 bases from J, the gap between germline ends came to 11 bases. This CDR3 is 17 amino acids long. The CDR3 protein is CASSQDREGPNTGELFF. In DNA, the CDR3 is TGCGCCAGCAGCCAAGATCGTGAGGGCCCGAACACCGGGGAGCTGTTTTTT.

The rearrangement joins TRBV19 to TRBJ1-1; D is perhaps TRBD1 (6 bases). The CDR3 is made up of 14 amino acids. Germline CDR1 and CDR2: LNHDA and SQIVND (reference sequence). For the CDR3, the DNA is TGTGCAAGTGGTATTTTACAGGGGAACACTGAAGCTTTCTTT. Translating it yields CASGILQGNTEAFF. The whole variable domain, filled in from reference TRBV19 and TRBJ1-1, reads DGGITQSPKYLFRKEGQNVTLSCEQNLNHDAMYWYRQDPGQGLRLIYYSQIVNDFQKGDIAEGYSVSREKKESFPLTVTSAQKNPTAFYLCASGILQGNTEAFFGQGTRLTVV.

This clone was seen repeatedly, ten times or more. J is TRBJ2-2 and V is TRBV5-5; no definite D call. The CDR3 runs 16 residues. Trimming cost V 0 bases and J 1 base, with 10 bases left between them. CDR1 and CDR2 from the germline V gene are SGHKS and YYEKEE (reference sequence). CDR3 coding DNA: TGTGCCAGCAGCTTGGATCGGAGTCGGAACACCGGGGAGCTGTTTTTT. This translates into CASSLDRSRNTGELFF.

For this clone: One junction end does not reproduce the germline sequence, and a read error may be involved. The chain has TRBV6-2 or TRBV6-3 and TRBJ2-2, with D perhaps matching TRBD1 (5 bases). This CDR3 region has 16 residues. CDR1 and CDR2 (germline): MNHEY, SVGEGT. CDR3 coding DNA: TGTGCCAGCAGTGACTCGATAGGGGTGTACACCGGGGAGCTGTTTTTT. The encoded protein is CASSDSIGVYTGELFF.

This clone occurred many times. The gene calls are TRBV28 and TRBJ1-4, with D tentatively TRBD1 (6 bases). Between the trimmed V and J ends, which lost 5 bases and 1 base, there was a span of 11 bases. Germline V gene data show CDR1 as MDHEN and CDR2 as SYDVKM. CDR3 length: 15 residues. Written as DNA, the CDR3 is TGTGCCAGCAGTCCCCTACAGGGAACTAATGAAAAACTGTTTTTT. It encodes CASSPLQGTNEKLFF.

Within the sample, this clone is medium-sized. CDR3 residues: CASRPPGLHYEQYF. The CDR3 DNA reads as TGTGCCAGCAGACCGCCGGGACTCCACTACGAGCAGTACTTC. The rearrangement joins TRBV28 to TRBJ2-7; tentative D call: TRBD2 (6 bases). The CDR3 totals 14 residues. V dropped 6 bases and J dropped 3 bases, with 15 bases sitting between them. The germline CDR1 and CDR2 sequences are MDHEN and SYDVKM.

This clone appeared many times. V is TRBV20-1 and J is TRBJ2-7, with 9 nucleotides matching TRBD2. The J segment lost 3 bases and the V segment lost 5 bases, leaving 2 bases of the junction unmatched. Germline CDR1 is DFQATT and CDR2 is SNEGSKA (reference sequence). This CDR3 spans 12 amino acids. CDR3 bases: TGCAGTGCTCTGACTAGCGGCTACGAGCAGTACTTC. Translated: CSALTSGYEQYF.